This TCR beta chain was recovered during a study of T cell clones after liver transplantation. Study-wide findings and caveats: Compared with third party-reactive sequences, donor-reactive ones declined more, independent of withdrawal success.

As to this clone: Its antigen is as yet unknown.

Generated by immunoSEQ multiplex PCR, the TCRdb table keeps only in-frame clones and is missing some. The data hold about 9,800 clones, with 72% observed a single time. V dropped 7 bases and J dropped 0 bases, with 25 bases sitting between them. Looked up from germline, CDR1 is LNHDA and CDR2 is SQIVND (reference sequence). The CDR3 runs 19 residues. The chain employs TRBV19 and TRBJ1-5, with D possibly TRBD1 on 6 matching bases. This sample comprised CD8+ T cells from blood, obtained at the approximately 15-month timepoint. The receptor's source is a human patient who received a liver transplant. Some of the T cells may derive from the graft donor. CDR3 sequence (DNA): TGTGCCAGTATCTCCGGGACGCCGGGACATAGAGTTAGCAATCAGCCCCAGCATTTT. It specifies CASISGTPGHRVSNQPQHF.